These 23 T cell receptor beta chains came from one sample sequenced in a study. Via MiXCR, TCRdb re-called the 5' RACE reads, giving one row per CDR3 protein. The sample includes 35,000 to 50,000 distinct CDR3 sequences, 25% to 35% of them seen just once. Sequencing was done on a sample of tumor-infiltrating memory CD4+ T cells sorted from the breast tumor. Regarding subset: memory CD4+ T cells, CD4+CD45RO+CD25-. These TCRs come from a female donor with breast cancer.

This clonotype was seen repeatedly, ten times or more. The V and J genes are TRBV6-5 and TRBJ2-1; tentatively, D is TRBD1 (6 bases). The germline gives CDR1 MNHEY, CDR2 SVGAGI. The CDR3 covers 13 residues. Trimming left V 5 bases short and J 5 bases short, with 10 bases between. The CDR3 DNA follows: TGTGCCAGCAGTAACAGGGTTCACAATGAGCAGTTCTTC. It encodes CASSNRVHNEQFF.

The V and J genes are TRBV20-1 and TRBJ2-5; D might be TRBD1 or TRBD2, each matching 5 bases. Germline V gene sequence: CDR1 DFQATT, CDR2 SNEGSKA (reference sequence). V was pared by 5 bases and J by 0 bases, with 19 bases between. This CDR3 contains 16 residues. The CDR3 region is CSALNRDGGYQETQYF. The CDR3 nucleotides are TGCAGTGCTTTAAACCGGGACGGAGGCTACCAAGAGACCCAGTACTTC.

This clonotype occurred a few times. The J gene is TRBJ2-5, the V gene TRBV27, with 9 positions matching TRBD1. The J segment lost 5 bases and the V segment lost 5 bases, leaving 6 bases of the junction unmatched. The CDR3 covers 14 residues. The germline V gene has CDR1 MNHEY and CDR2 SMNVEV (reference sequence). CDR3 coding DNA: TGTGCCAGCAGTCCTTGGGACAGGGCTGAGACCCAGTACTTC. As protein: CASSPWDRAETQYF.

The V gene is TRBV7-2, the J gene TRBJ2-3, with D possibly being TRBD2 (5 bases). Germline values: CDR1 SGHTA, CDR2 FQGNSA. The CDR3 runs 17 residues. Trimming stripped 3 bases from V and 5 bases from J, with 21 bases between. In DNA form, the CDR3 reads TGTGCCAGCAGCTTGAGGGTCGGGGTTAATTCGGAAGATACGCAGTATTTT. Residues: CASSLRVGVNSEDTQYF.

This chain links TRBV7-9 with TRBJ2-7, with D uncertain. The CDR3 contains 14 residues. Trimming cost V 5 bases and J 0 bases, with 11 bases left between them. The germline V gene has CDR1 SEHNR and CDR2 FQNEAQ (reference sequence). For the CDR3, the DNA is TGTGCCAGCAGCCTGAGTTCGAGCTCCTACGAGCAGTACTTC. The encoded protein is CASSLSSSSYEQYF.

The chain employs TRBV3-1 and TRBJ2-2; D remains unclear. The V gene's germline CDR1 is LGHDT and CDR2 YNNKEL (reference sequence). V was clipped by 2 bases and J by 5 bases, with 3 bases between them. The CDR3 loop spans 12 amino acids. The CDR3 sequence: CASSQWTGELFF. CDR3 bases: TGTGCCAGCAGCCAATGGACCGGGGAGCTGTTTTTT.

CDR3 nucleotide sequence: TGTGCCTGTCAGGACAACTCTGGGGCCAACGTCCTGACTTTC. Translated, it gives CACQDNSGANVLTF. V gene TRBV12-3 or TRBV12-4 combines with J gene TRBJ2-6, with D tentatively TRBD1 (5 bases). V shed 11 bases and J shed 0 bases, with 11 bases lying between them. This CDR3 region has 14 residues.

In this sample, this clonotype turned up many times. V is TRBV4-3 and J is TRBJ2-1; TRBD1 agrees at 8 bases. The V segment lost 1 base and the J segment 8 bases; nucleotides outside the gene matches: 10. Germline V lookup: CDR1 LGHNA, CDR2 YSLEER. This CDR3 has 16 amino acids. The CDR3 DNA is TGCGCCAGCAGCCAAGTCTTGGCAGGGGGCCTTTATGAGCAGTTCTTC. It yields the protein CASSQVLAGGLYEQFF.

This chain joins TRBV5-1 and TRBJ1-1; tentatively, D is TRBD1 (5 bases). The CDR3 consists of 14 residues. The germline CDR1 and CDR2 sequences are SGHRS and YFSETQ. Trimming left V 2 bases short and J 0 bases short, with 8 bases between. CDR3 DNA: TGCGCCAGCAGCTTCCAGGGTATGAACACTGAAGCTTTCTTT. Translated, it gives CASSFQGMNTEAFF.

This clonotype was observed a few times. The chain has TRBV7-3 and TRBJ2-2; 10 nucleotides agree with TRBD1. This CDR3 has 19 residues. V lost 5 bases, J lost 3 bases, and 15 bases stayed unmatched. The germline V gene has CDR1 SGHTA and CDR2 FQGTGA. In nucleotides, the CDR3 is TGTGCCAGCAGCCTGACAGGGGGCGCGGGTCGCAGGGACACCGGGGAGCTGTTTTTT. The encoded protein is CASSLTGGAGRRDTGELFF.

The table lists this clonotype with many counts. This rearrangement joins TRBV20-1 to TRBJ2-3; the D gene is possibly TRBD1 (6 bases). Trimming pared 3 bases from V and 0 bases from J, leaving 13 bases between. The CDR3 sequence is 15 residues long. Germline V gives CDR1 DFQATT, CDR2 SNEGSKA (reference sequence). The CDR3 DNA reads as TGCAGTGCTAGTGGGGGCCGGTATAGCACAGATACGCAGTATTTT. Translating gives CSASGGRYSTDTQYF.

J is TRBJ2-2 and V is TRBV4-1, with D unresolved. Germline V gene data show CDR1 as MGHRA and CDR2 as YSYEKL. Trimming took off 3 bases at V and 4 bases at J, with 6 bases between the two ends. The CDR3 loop spans 13 amino acids. The CDR3 coding sequence is TGCGCCAGCAGCCAGCTGGGCACCGGGGAGCTGTTTTTT. The encoded protein is CASSQLGTGELFF.

V is TRBV2 and J is TRBJ2-5; no definite D call. V lost 7 bases and J lost 0, with 15 bases in between. Germline CDR1 SNHLY, CDR2 FYNNEI. This CDR3 comprises 15 residues. The CDR3 reads CASTVRAAYQETQYF. The CDR3 DNA is TGTGCCAGCACAGTCAGAGCAGCGTACCAAGAGACCCAGTACTTC.

Points on this clonotype: An end of the junction does not agree with germline; a read error may underlie this. The chain couples TRBV13 to TRBJ1-4, with D unclear. CDR1 PRHDT and CDR2 FYEKMQ come from the germline V gene (reference sequence). This CDR3 contains 14 residues. The CDR3 here is CTSRSGPTNEKLFF. CDR3 nucleotides: TGTACCAGTCGGTCGGGCCCCACTAATGAAAAACTGTTTTTT.

This clonotype has only a few counts. The chain links TRBV7-2 to TRBJ2-4; D is unresolved. The CDR3 has 15 amino acids. The V end was cut by 7 bases, the J end by 1 base, with 14 bases between. Germline V lookup: CDR1 SGHTA, CDR2 FQGNSA. CDR3 sequence: CASTLSDWAKNIQYF. CDR3 DNA: TGTGCCAGCACCCTATCAGATTGGGCCAAAAACATTCAGTACTTC.

This clonotype has just one count. Possible read error: a much larger clone is one base away. The chain joins TRBV4-1 to TRBJ2-5; the D gene could be TRBD1 or TRBD2 (6 bases each). This CDR3 contains 14 residues. Per the germline V gene, CDR1 is MGHRA and CDR2 is YSYEKL. The DNA of the CDR3 is TGCGCCAGAAGCCAGGGGACTGAGTTAGAGACCCAGTACTTC. Protein product: CARSQGTELETQYF.

For this clonotype: Since a much larger clone is just one base distant, this may be a read error. This chain links TRBV7-3 with TRBJ2-7; a weak D match, TRBD1 (5 bases). Germline V CDR1 and CDR2: SGHTA, FQGTGA. This CDR3 region has 15 residues. The DNA for the CDR3 is TGTGCCGGCAGCCACCTGGGGCCCAGCTCCTACGAGCAGTACTTC. This sequence encodes CAGSHLGPSSYEQYF.

The chain combines TRBV6-5 with TRBJ1-4; 9 bases match TRBD1. This CDR3 spans 18 amino acids. CDR1 MNHEY and CDR2 SVGAGI come from the germline V gene. The trim removed 2 bases at V and 2 bases at J, leaving 9 bases unmatched. In DNA form, the CDR3 reads TGTGCCAGCAGTTACCGCCCCGGGACAGGGTTGACTAATGAAAAACTGTTTTTT. Translated, it gives CASSYRPGTGLTNEKLFF.

Many counts were recorded for this clonotype. V and J are TRBV5-1 and TRBJ2-1, with 12 bases fitting TRBD2. V shed 2 bases and J 7 bases; nucleotides not matched to a gene: 4. CDR1 is SGHRS, CDR2 YFSETQ, per germline. The CDR3 runs to 15 residues. DNA for the CDR3: TGCGCCAGCAGCTTCCTAGCGGGGGGGTCGAATGAGCAGTTCTTC. It translates to CASSFLAGGSNEQFF.

This clonotype was observed a handful of times. CDR3 residues: CASSLALRDTGELFF. CDR3 coding DNA: TGTGCCAGCAGCTTAGCGCTGCGGGACACCGGGGAGCTGTTTTTT. The J gene is TRBJ2-2, the V gene TRBV7-8; D is possibly TRBD2 (5 bases). The CDR3 totals 15 residues. The germline V gene encodes CDR1 SGHVS and CDR2 FQNEAQ. The ends were cut back, 0 bases at V and 3 bases at J, with 8 bases in the middle.

This rearrangement joins TRBV3-1 to TRBJ1-2; 8 bases map to TRBD1. V trimming: 5 bases; J trimming: 8 bases; junction bases outside the gene matches: 10. CDR1 and CDR2 from the germline V gene are LGHDT and YNNKEL (reference sequence). The CDR3 runs to 14 residues. The chain's CDR3 is CASSSRTGRDGYTF. DNA for the CDR3: TGTGCCAGCAGCTCCCGGACAGGGAGGGACGGCTACACCTTC.

This clonotype occurred a few times. This chain connects TRBV15 to TRBJ2-3; weak D call: TRBD2 (6 bases). Trimming pared 1 base from V and 1 base from J, leaving 9 bases between. The germline V gene has CDR1 LNHNV and CDR2 YYDKDF (reference sequence). The CDR3 runs 15 residues. This CDR3 is CATSRGLVGTDTQYF. CDR3 coding DNA: TGTGCCACCAGCAGAGGACTAGTGGGCACAGATACGCAGTATTTT.

This clonotype was recorded a few times. This sequence joins TRBV12-3 or TRBV12-4 and TRBJ2-3, with 8 bases aligning to TRBD2. The length of the CDR3 is 16 residues. V lost 3 bases and J lost 4; bases outside the gene matches: 9. CDR3 sequence: CASSFGSLAGADTQYF. CDR3 sequence (DNA): TGTGCCAGCAGTTTCGGAAGTCTAGCGGGTGCAGATACGCAGTATTTT.